This T cell receptor (beta chain) was recovered during a study of T cells after yellow fever vaccination. TCRdb used MiXCR to reprocess the 5' RACE reads, holding one entry per CDR3 protein. The repertoire holds approximately 300,000 distinct CDR3 sequences, with about 6.6% as singletons. This CDR3 is 13 amino acids long. Germline loops: CDR1 WNHNN, CDR2 SYGVQD (reference sequence). The V and J ends lost 6 bases and 4 bases respectively, with 9 bases between them. Specimen: PBMCs, collected 35 to 50 days after the first yellow fever vaccination. The chain recombines TRBV10-1 with TRBJ1-4, with unresolved D. The source of this sequence is a man aged 18 to 35 who received the YFV17D yellow fever vaccine. The CDR3 nucleotides read TGCGCCAGCAGCCGGGCCATTAATGAAAAACTGTTTTTT. Protein: CASSRAINEKLFF.